What follows describes a single T cell receptor beta chain. Its specificity is unknown. This record comes from a study of vaccination and CD4 T cells after COVID-19. Study information: Stimuli were overlapping spike peptide pools of SARS-CoV-2 and three common cold coronaviruses (HCoV-NL63, HCoV-OC43, HCoV-229E).

The CDR3 has 17 amino acids. Germline V gene sequence: CDR1 SGHNT, CDR2 YENEEA. V lost 1 base, J lost 0 bases, and 4 bases stayed unmatched. The treatment denotes: roughly ten-day PBMC culture with coronavirus spike peptide pools or control peptides (ViraFEST assay). TCRs were sequenced by ViraFEST after antigen-specific T cells had been expanded with peptide pools. At the Johns Hopkins FTIC core, DNA taken from cultured CD4+ T cells was sequenced by way of the Oncomine TCR Beta short-read assay. Each CDR3 protein gets one entry after TCRdb re-called the PCR reads with MiXCR. The table lists over 9,500 distinct CDR3 sequences, over 50% of them singletons, with 20% to 25% in the top ten.

This clonotype originated in a human donor who had recovered from COVID-19. This sequence joins TRBV11-3 and TRBJ2-3; the match to TRBD2 covers 10 bases. Material: CD4+ T cells from blood, cultured in vitro. The CDR3 here is CASSLASGRLSTDTQYF. The CDR3 coding sequence is TGTGCCAGCAGCTTAGCTAGCGGGAGACTTAGCACAGATACGCAGTATTTT. Full variable domain (missing parts from reference TRBV11-3 and TRBJ2-3): EAGVVQSPRYKIIEKKQPVAFWCNPISGHNTLYWYLQNLGQGPELLIRYENEEAVDDSQLPKDRFSAERLKGVDSTLKIQPAELGDSAVYLCASSLASGRLSTDTQYFGPGTRLTVL.